This TCR beta chain is from a study of cytomegalovirus exposure and HLA in healthy donors. Regarding this clone: No antigen is known for it. At one of its ends the junction is not consistent with the germline gene, which may arise from a read error.

The CDR3 runs to 16 residues. Germline loops: CDR1 MGHRA, CDR2 YSYEKL. Some clones are missing from TCRdb's copy, which holds only in-frame ones; the method was immunoSEQ multiplex PCR. Of approximately 270,000 clones in the sample, approximately 84% were seen once. Whole-study findings and limits: The classifier, whose performance was assessed in both the original and validation cohorts, reportedly diagnosed cytomegalovirus status with high specificity and sensitivity.

The sample consisted of PBMCs. The chain employs TRBV4-1 and TRBJ1-5, with D possibly being TRBD1 (6 bases). This sequence originates from a man younger than 35 in good health and CMV-seropositive. In nucleotides, the CDR3 is TGCGCCAGCAGTCAAGACGGGGGCCGACAAACTCAGCCCCAGCATTTT. It yields the protein CASSQDGGRQTQPQHF.